The table lists the clone carrying this T cell receptor beta chain with many counts. Its specificity is unknown. This beta chain appears as a stray read in a library generated for alpha chains; its size is not informative. The data originate from a study of spatial heterogeneity in lung cancer. Study information: Sequence detection consistently recorded a greater number of beta-chain than alpha-chain sequences.

The sample's time point: sample taken at primary tumor resection. Whole RNA, which was extracted from tumor, nontumor lung tissue or frozen PBMC, was sequenced without any cell sorting. The donors, 72 patients with untreated early-stage non-small cell lung cancer, provided the samples. Carried by each TCR cDNA molecule was a unique molecular identifier. Via MiXCR, TCRdb re-called the 5' RACE reads, giving one row per CDR3 protein. Among approximately 9,000 distinct CDR3 sequences listed, around 4.6% were seen once. Study-level points and caveats: At resection, ubiquitous expanded tumor TCRs appeared in blood more than at follow-up.

This sequence was found in a male donor with early-stage non-small cell lung cancer. Sequencing was performed on PBMCs, taken at surgery.

CDR3 sequence: CASTAEKDTDTQYF. For the CDR3, the DNA is TGTGCCAGCACCGCCGAAAAGGACACAGATACGCAGTATTTT. The chain combines TRBV2 with TRBJ2-3; D unclear. CDR3 length equals 14 residues. Trimming pared 7 bases from V and 2 bases from J, leaving 13 bases between. Per germline, CDR1 SNHLY and CDR2 FYNNEI.